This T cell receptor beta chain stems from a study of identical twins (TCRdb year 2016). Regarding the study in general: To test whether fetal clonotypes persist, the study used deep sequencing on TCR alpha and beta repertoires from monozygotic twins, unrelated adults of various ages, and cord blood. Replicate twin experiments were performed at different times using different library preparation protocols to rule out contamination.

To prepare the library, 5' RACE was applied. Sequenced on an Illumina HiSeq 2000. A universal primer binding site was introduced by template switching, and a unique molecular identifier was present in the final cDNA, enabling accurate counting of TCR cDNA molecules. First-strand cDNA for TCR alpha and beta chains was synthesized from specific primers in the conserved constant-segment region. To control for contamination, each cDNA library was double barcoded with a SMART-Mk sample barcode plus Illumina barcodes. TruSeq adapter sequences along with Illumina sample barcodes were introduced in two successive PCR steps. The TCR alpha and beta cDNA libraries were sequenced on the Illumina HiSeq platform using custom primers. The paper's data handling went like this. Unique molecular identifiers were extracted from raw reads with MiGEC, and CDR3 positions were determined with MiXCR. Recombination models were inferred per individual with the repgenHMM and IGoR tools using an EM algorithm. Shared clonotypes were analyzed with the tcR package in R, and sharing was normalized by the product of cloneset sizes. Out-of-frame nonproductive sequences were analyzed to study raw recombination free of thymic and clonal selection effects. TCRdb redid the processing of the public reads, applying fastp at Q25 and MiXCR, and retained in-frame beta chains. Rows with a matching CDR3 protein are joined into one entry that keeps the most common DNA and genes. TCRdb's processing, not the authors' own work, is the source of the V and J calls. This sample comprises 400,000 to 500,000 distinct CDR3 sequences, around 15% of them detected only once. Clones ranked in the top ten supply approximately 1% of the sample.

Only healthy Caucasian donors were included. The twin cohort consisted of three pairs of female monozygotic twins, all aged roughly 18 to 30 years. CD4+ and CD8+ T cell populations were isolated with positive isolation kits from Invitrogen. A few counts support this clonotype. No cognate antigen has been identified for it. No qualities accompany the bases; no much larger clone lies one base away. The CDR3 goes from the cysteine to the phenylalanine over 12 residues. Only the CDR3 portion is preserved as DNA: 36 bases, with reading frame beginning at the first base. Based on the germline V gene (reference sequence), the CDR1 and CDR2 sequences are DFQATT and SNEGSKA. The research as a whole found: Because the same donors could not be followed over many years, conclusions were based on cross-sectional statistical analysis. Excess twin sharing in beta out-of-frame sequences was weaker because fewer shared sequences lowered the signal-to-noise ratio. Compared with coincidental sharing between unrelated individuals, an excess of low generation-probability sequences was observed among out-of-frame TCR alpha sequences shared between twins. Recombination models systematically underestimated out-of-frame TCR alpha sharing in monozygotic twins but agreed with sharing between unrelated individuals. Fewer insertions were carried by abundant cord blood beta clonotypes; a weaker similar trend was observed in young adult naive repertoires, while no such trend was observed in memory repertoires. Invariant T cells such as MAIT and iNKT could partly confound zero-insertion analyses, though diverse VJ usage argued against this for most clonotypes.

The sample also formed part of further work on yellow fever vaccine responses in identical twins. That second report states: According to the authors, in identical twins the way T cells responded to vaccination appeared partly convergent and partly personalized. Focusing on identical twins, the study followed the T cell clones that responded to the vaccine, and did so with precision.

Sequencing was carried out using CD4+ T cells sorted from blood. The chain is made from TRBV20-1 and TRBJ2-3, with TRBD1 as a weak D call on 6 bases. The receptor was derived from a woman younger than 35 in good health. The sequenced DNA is TGCAGCGGGGACACTAGCACAGATACGCAGTATTTT. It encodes CSGDTSTDTQYF.